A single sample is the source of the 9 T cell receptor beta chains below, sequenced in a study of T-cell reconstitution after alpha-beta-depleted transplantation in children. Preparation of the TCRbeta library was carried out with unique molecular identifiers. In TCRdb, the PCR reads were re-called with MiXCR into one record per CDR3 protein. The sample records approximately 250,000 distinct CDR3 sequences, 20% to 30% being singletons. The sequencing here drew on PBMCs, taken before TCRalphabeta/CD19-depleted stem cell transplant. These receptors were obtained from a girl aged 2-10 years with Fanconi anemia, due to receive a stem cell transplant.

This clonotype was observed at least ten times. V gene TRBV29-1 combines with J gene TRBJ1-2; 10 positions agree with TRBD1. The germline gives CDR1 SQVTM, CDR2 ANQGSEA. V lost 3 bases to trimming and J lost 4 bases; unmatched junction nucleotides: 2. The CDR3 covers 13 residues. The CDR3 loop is CSVETGGFYGYTF. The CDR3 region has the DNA TGCAGCGTTGAGACAGGGGGCTTCTATGGCTACACCTTC.

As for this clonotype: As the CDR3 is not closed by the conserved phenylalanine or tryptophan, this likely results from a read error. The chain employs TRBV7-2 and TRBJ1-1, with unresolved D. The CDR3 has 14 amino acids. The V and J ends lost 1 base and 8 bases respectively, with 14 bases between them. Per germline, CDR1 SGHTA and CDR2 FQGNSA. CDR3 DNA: TGTGCCAGCAGCTTAGTCGCCGGGGTGGCGGAAGCTTTCTAT. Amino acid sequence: CASSLVAGVAEAFY.

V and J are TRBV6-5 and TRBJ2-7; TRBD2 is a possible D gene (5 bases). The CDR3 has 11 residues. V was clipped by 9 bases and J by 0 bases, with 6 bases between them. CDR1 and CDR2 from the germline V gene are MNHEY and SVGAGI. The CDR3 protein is CASRGSYEQYF. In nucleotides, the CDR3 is TGTGCCAGTCGGGGCTCCTACGAGCAGTACTTC.

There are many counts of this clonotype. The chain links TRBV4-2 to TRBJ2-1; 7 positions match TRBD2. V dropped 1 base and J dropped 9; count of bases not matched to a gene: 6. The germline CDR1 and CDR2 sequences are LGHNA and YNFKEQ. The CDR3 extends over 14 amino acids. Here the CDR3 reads CASSQVRGGGEQFF. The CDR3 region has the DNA TGTGCCAGCAGCCAAGTACGGGGCGGGGGTGAGCAGTTCTTC.

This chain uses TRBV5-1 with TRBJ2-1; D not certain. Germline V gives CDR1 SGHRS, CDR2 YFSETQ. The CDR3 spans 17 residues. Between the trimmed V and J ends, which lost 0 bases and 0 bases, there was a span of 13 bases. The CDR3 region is CASSLVLAVSSYNEQFF. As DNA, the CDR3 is TGCGCCAGCAGCTTGGTGTTGGCGGTTAGCTCCTACAATGAGCAGTTCTTC.

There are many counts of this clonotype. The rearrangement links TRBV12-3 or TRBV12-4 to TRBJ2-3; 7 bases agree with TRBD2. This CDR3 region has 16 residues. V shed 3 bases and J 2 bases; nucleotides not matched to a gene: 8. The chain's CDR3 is CASSLTVTSDTDTQYF. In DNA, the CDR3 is TGTGCCAGCAGTTTGACAGTTACTAGCGACACAGATACGCAGTATTTT.

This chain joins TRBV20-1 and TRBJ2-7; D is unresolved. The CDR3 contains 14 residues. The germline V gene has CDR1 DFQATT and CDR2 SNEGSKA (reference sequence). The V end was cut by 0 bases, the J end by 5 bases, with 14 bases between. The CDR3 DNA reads TGCAGTGCTAGAGACTACGCTAACAGCCACGAGCAGTACTTC. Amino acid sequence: CSARDYANSHEQYF.

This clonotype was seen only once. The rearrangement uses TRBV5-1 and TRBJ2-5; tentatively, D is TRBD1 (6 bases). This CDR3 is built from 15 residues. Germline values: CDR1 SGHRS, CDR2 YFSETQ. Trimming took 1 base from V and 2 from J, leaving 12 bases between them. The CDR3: CASSLIGQGQETQYF. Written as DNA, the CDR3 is TGCGCCAGCAGCTTGATCGGTCAGGGGCAAGAGACCCAGTACTTC. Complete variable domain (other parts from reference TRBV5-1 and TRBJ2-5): KAGVTQTPRYLIKTRGQQVTLSCSPISGHRSVSWYQQTPGQGLQFLFEYFSETQRNKGNFPGRFSGRQFSNSRSEMNVSTLELGDSALYLCASSLIGQGQETQYFGPGTRLLVL.

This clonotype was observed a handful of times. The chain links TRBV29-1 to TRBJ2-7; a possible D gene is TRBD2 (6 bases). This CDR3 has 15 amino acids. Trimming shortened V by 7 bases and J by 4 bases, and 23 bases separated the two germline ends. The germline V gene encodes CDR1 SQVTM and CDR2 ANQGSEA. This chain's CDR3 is CSAAVVGSGSYEQYF. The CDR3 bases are TGCAGCGCTGCTGTAGTGGGTAGCGGATCTTACGAGCAGTACTTC.